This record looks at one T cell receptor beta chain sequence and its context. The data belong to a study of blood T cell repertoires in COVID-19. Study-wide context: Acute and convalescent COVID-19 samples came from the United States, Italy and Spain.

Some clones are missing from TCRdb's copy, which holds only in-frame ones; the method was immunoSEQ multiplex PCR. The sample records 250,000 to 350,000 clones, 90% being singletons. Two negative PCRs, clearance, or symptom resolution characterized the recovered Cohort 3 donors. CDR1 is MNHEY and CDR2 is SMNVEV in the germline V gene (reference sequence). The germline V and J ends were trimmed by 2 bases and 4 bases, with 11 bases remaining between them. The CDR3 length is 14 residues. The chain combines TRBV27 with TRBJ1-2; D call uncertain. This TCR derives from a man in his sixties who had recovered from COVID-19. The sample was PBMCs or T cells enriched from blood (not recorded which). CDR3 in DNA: TGTGCCAGCAGTTTACGGCCAGGTTCCTATGGCTACACCTTC. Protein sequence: CASSLRPGSYGYTF.